The 10 T cell receptor beta chains reported below all come from one sample, sequenced in a study of response to subunit inactivated influenza vaccine. TCRdb analysed the RT-PCR reads with MiXCR anew, one entry per CDR3 protein. The sample contains 500,000 to 750,000 distinct CDR3 sequences, about 14% of which appear only once. The sequences come from PBMCs from blood, collected 12 days after vaccination. The receptors come from a man in his forties or fifties who received an inactivated influenza vaccine.

This clonotype was picked up a small number of times. The chain links TRBV7-9 to TRBJ1-4, with 9 bases lining up with TRBD1. The trim removed 4 bases at V and 7 bases at J, leaving 4 bases unmatched. The CDR3 consists of 14 residues. Germline V gene data show CDR1 as SEHNR and CDR2 as FQNEAQ (reference sequence). CDR3 residues: CASSWGQGREKLFF. CDR3 in DNA: TGTGCCAGCAGCTGGGGACAGGGCCGTGAAAAACTGTTTTTT.

A few counts support this clonotype. J is TRBJ2-4 and V is TRBV6-2 or TRBV6-3; 10 nucleotides match TRBD2. CDR3 size: 16 residues. V trimming: 0 bases; J trimming: 7 bases; junction bases outside the gene matches: 6. Germline V gives CDR1 MNHEY, CDR2 SVGEGT. CDR3 loop: CASSYSSSGRVNIQYF. In DNA, the CDR3 is TGTGCCAGCAGTTACTCGTCTAGCGGGAGAGTCAACATTCAGTACTTC.

The V gene is TRBV7-2, the J gene TRBJ2-5; a possible D gene is TRBD2 (6 bases). Per germline, CDR1 SGHTA and CDR2 FQGNSA. The CDR3 is 13 residues long. With 3 bases removed from V and 4 bases from J, the gap between germline ends came to 9 bases. The CDR3: CASSFGLPETQYF. The CDR3 nucleotides are TGTGCCAGCAGCTTCGGACTACCAGAGACCCAGTACTTC.

This clonotype has ten or more counts. The chain combines TRBV28 with TRBJ2-2, with D maybe TRBD2 (6 bases). Looked up from germline, CDR1 is MDHEN and CDR2 is SYDVKM. The length of the CDR3 is 15 residues. The V end was cut by 7 bases, the J end by 5 bases, with 17 bases between. The CDR3 loop reads CASTYGGPSTGELFF. CDR3 nucleotides: TGTGCCAGCACGTACGGGGGACCGAGTACCGGGGAGCTGTTTTTT.

The chain couples TRBV6-6 to TRBJ1-1; D not resolved. CDR1 and CDR2 from the germline V gene are MNHNY and SVGAGI (reference sequence). This CDR3 contains 12 residues. The ends were cut back, 2 bases at V and 6 bases at J, with 7 bases in the middle. The CDR3 region has the DNA TGTGCCAGCAGTTACCGTGTCGCTGAAGCTTTCTTT. Protein: CASSYRVAEAFF.

This clonotype occurred a few times. This chain joins TRBV5-1 and TRBJ2-5, with D possibly TRBD1 on 5 matching bases. The CDR3 sequence is 15 residues long. V lost 3 bases and J lost 1, with 13 bases in between. Germline CDR1 reads SGHRS; CDR2 reads YFSETQ. In DNA, the CDR3 is TGCGCCAGCAGCTCGGCAGGGATCCTCCAAGAGACCCAGTACTTC. Translating it yields CASSSAGILQETQYF.

The CDR3 protein is CASSLYGQGMVGEQFF. As DNA, the CDR3 is TGCGCCAGCAGCTTGTACGGACAGGGGATGGTTGGTGAGCAGTTCTTC. V is TRBV5-1 and J is TRBJ2-1; 9 bases map to TRBD1. With V trimmed by 1 base and J by 9 bases, 11 bases remained unmatched. The germline V gene encodes CDR1 SGHRS and CDR2 YFSETQ. The CDR3 sequence is 16 residues long.

This clonotype showed up just a few times. This chain connects TRBV4-3 to TRBJ1-2, with D possibly matching TRBD1 (6 bases). CDR3 size: 16 residues. The germline V and J ends were trimmed by 0 bases and 4 bases, with 15 bases remaining between them. CDR1 and CDR2 (germline): LGHNA, YSLEER. As DNA, the CDR3 is TGCGCCAGCAGCCAAGATCGAGGGGGTGGGAGCTATGGCTACACCTTC. It is translated as CASSQDRGGGSYGYTF.

The chain joins TRBV2 to TRBJ2-1; perhaps TRBD2 as D (7 bases). V lost 5 bases and J 3 bases, leaving 14 bases between the germline ends. The CDR3 extends over 15 amino acids. Germline V gene lookup returns CDR1 SNHLY and CDR2 FYNNEI. CDR3 sequence reads: CASSSGGGGYNEQFF. The CDR3 coding sequence is TGTGCCAGCAGTTCAGGAGGGGGGGGCTACAATGAGCAGTTCTTC.

This clonotype was recorded a few times. The chain carries TRBV7-2 and TRBJ1-5; D is ambiguous. V lost 5 bases and J 3 bases, leaving 17 bases between the germline ends. CDR1 is SGHTA and CDR2 is FQGNSA in the germline V gene. The CDR3 runs 16 residues. Here the CDR3 reads CASSRGLGWYNQPQHF. In DNA form, the CDR3 reads TGTGCCAGCAGCCGGGGTCTGGGGTGGTACAATCAGCCCCAGCATTTT.